This T cell receptor beta chain was captured by sequencing in a study of cytomegalovirus exposure and HLA in healthy donors. On this clone itself: Its antigen is unknown.

The PCR contained 60 Vbeta and 13 Jbeta primers. Generated by immunoSEQ multiplex PCR, the TCRdb table keeps only in-frame clones and is missing some. The sample comprises some 110,000 clones, about 76% of which are singletons, and around 4.8% rests with the top ten. Germline loops: CDR1 SNHLY, CDR2 FYNNEI. Trimming left V 8 bases short and J 5 bases short, with 13 bases between. The CDR3 has 13 residues. Study conclusions and caveats: A later analysis appeared to link common viral pathogens to several of the most significant clusters. Accurate prediction of most subjects' HLA-A and HLA-B alleles from TCR beta sequences was reported.

Sequenced input: PBMCs. J is TRBJ1-5 and V is TRBV2; D is perhaps TRBD1 (5 bases). The sequence was obtained from a man aged 30-40 years in good health and CMV-seropositive. CDR3 region: CASGAGSDQPQHF. Written as DNA, the CDR3 is TGTGCCAGCGGGGCAGGGTCGGATCAGCCCCAGCATTTT.